This T cell receptor beta chain derives from a study of T-cell memory formation after mild COVID-19. About the research overall: TCR clusters mostly belonged to single donors.

The V gene's germline CDR1 is LNHDA and CDR2 SQIVND (reference sequence). This CDR3 comprises 13 residues. V was trimmed by 6 bases and J by 5 bases, leaving 13 bases between them. This clonotype was detected only a few times. TCRdb used MiXCR to reprocess the 5' RACE reads, holding one entry per CDR3 protein. The sample consists of 550,000 to 700,000 distinct CDR3 sequences, approximately 18% of them appearing once. This sequence was found in an adult woman who had mild COVID-19 (a few samples of this study predate the infection). Cell type and time point are not known. J is TRBJ1-1 and V is TRBV19; TRBD1 might be the D (5 bases). What was sequenced was PBMCs or a T cell subset sorted from them (not recorded which). CDR3 protein: CASSTVGGTEAFF. CDR3 nucleotides: TGTGCCAGTAGCACCGTGGGGGGTACTGAAGCTTTCTTT.